This T cell receptor beta chain was sequenced for a study of cytomegalovirus exposure and HLA in healthy donors. Germline CDR1 is SQVTM and CDR2 is ANQGSEA. The CDR3 loop spans 15 amino acids. Trimming at V came to 8 bases and at J to 7 bases, leaving 16 bases not matched to a gene. The PCR employed 60 Vbeta primers together with 13 Jbeta primers. Assay: immunoSEQ multiplex PCR; the TCRdb copy retains only in-frame clones and omits some. Among about 180,000 clones listed, around 80% were seen once. The source material was PBMCs. This chain uses TRBV29-1 with TRBJ2-5; 10 bases are a match to TRBD1. This receptor was taken from a girl aged 5 to 17 in good health and CMV-seropositive. CDR3 sequence reads: CSTDSGTGVIWTQYF. Written as DNA, the CDR3 is TGCAGCACCGACTCCGGGACAGGGGTCATATGGACCCAGTACTTC.